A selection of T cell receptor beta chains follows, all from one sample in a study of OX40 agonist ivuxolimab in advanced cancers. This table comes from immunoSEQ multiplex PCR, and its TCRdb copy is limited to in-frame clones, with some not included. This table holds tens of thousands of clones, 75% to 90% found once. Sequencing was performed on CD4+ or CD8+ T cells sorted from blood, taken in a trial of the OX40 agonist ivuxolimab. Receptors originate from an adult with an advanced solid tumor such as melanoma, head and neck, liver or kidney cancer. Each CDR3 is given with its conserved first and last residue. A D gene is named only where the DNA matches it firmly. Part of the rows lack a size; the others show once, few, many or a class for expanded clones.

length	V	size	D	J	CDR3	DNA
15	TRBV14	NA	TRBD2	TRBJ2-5	CASSQGSGTSGTQYF	TGTGCCAGCAGCCAAGGATCAGGGACTAGTGGGACCCAGTACTTC
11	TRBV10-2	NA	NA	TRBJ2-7	CASSDYYEQYF	TGCGCCAGCAGTGATTACTACGAGCAGTACTTC
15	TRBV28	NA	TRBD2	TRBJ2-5	CASSPRVAGLETQYF	TGTGCCAGCAGTCCCCGGGTAGCGGGGCTCGAGACCCAGTACTTC
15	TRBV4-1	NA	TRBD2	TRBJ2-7	CASSFLAGASGEQYF	TGCGCCAGCAGCTTTCTAGCGGGAGCTTCCGGCGAGCAGTACTTC
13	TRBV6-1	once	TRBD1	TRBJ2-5	CASARQGSETQYF	TGTGCCAGCGCCAGACAGGGGTCCGAGACCCAGTACTTC
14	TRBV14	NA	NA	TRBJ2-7	CASSQDTGWREQYF	TGTGCCAGCAGCCAAGACACAGGATGGCGCGAGCAGTACTTC
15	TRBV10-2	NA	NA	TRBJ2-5	CASSDPAETQETQYF	TGCGCCAGCAGTGACCCAGCGGAGACCCAAGAGACCCAGTACTTC
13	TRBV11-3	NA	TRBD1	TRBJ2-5	CASSGTAEETQYF	TGTGCCAGCAGCGGGACAGCGGAGGAGACCCAGTACTTC
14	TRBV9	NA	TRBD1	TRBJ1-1	CASSPRGQDTEAFF	TGTGCCAGCAGCCCCAGGGGGCAGGACACTGAAGCTTTCTTT
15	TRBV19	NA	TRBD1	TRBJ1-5	CASSMFDRGSQPQHF	TGTGCCAGTAGTATGTTTGACAGGGGATCTCAGCCCCAGCATTTT
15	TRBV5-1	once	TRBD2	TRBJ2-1	CASLAGGLEYNEQFF	TGCGCCAGCCTGGCGGGGGGTCTGGAGTACAATGAGCAGTTCTTC
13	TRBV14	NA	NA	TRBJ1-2	CASSQGGVKGYTF	TGTGCCAGCAGCCAAGGGGGGGTAAAAGGCTACACCTTC
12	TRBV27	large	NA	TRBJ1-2	CASRAGSYGYTF	TGTGCCAGCAGGGCAGGGTCCTATGGCTACACCTTC
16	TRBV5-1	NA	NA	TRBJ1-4	CASSPDSRTTNEKLFF	TGCGCCAGCAGCCCAGACAGCCGAACAACTAATGAAAAACTGTTTTTT
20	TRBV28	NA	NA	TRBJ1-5	CASSLGPGWQGLMGNQPQHF	TGTGCCAGCAGTTTGGGACCCGGGTGGCAGGGACTTATGGGCAATCAGCCCCAGCATTTT
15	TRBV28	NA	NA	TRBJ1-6	CASSLVPGLNSPLHF	TGTGCCAGCAGTTTAGTACCGGGTCTCAATTCACCCCTCCACTTT
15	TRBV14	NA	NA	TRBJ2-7	CASSQPGREGYEQYF	TGTGCCAGCAGCCAGCCGGGGCGGGAAGGCTACGAGCAGTACTTC
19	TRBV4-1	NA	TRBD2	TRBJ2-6	CASSQDRIAGNSGANVLTF	TGCGCCAGCAGCCAAGATCGGATAGCGGGGAACTCTGGGGCCAACGTCCTGACTTTC
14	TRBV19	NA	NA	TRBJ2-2	CASSTTGNTGELFF	TGTGCCAGTAGTACAACAGGGAACACCGGGGAGCTGTTTTTT
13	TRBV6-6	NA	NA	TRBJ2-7	CATKAPGHYEQYF	TGTGCCACCAAAGCCCCGGGGCACTACGAGCAGTACTTC
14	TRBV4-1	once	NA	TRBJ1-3	CASSQGRNGNTIYF	TGCGCCAGCAGCCAAGGTCGGAATGGAAACACCATATATTTT
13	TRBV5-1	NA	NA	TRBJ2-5	CASSDGPQETQYF	TGCGCCAGCAGCGACGGACCCCAAGAGACCCAGTACTTC
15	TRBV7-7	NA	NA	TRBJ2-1	CASSPGGGSYNEQFF	TGTGCCTCCTCCCCGGGCGGAGGGTCCTACAATGAGCAGTTCTTC
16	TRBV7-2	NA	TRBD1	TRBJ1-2	CASSPSITGGEGGYTF	TGTGCCAGCAGTCCATCAATTACAGGGGGCGAGGGTGGCTACACCTTC
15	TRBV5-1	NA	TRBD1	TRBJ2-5	CASSSGQGAQETQYF	TGCGCCAGCAGCTCGGGACAGGGGGCTCAAGAGACCCAGTACTTC
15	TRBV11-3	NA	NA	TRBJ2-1	CASSMDYSAYNEQFF	TGTGCCAGCAGCATGGACTATTCGGCCTACAATGAGCAGTTCTTC
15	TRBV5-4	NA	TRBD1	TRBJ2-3	CASSRRQGATDTQYF	TGTGCCAGCAGCCGGAGACAGGGGGCTACAGATACGCAGTATTTT
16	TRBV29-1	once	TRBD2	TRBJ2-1	CSGSGLAGAFPNEQFF	TGCAGCGGATCCGGACTAGCGGGAGCTTTCCCCAATGAGCAGTTCTTC
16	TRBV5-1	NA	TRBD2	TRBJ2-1	CASSLGLAGGYDEQFF	TGCGCCAGCAGCTTGGGTCTAGCGGGAGGTTACGATGAGCAGTTCTTC
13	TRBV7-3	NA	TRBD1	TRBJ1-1	CASSFGQGSEAFF	TGTGCCAGCAGCTTCGGACAGGGCAGTGAAGCTTTCTTT
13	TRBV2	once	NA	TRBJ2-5	CASTADSRETQYF	TGTGCCAGCACCGCGGACAGCAGGGAGACCCAGTACTTC
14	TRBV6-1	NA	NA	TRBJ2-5	CASSELYSQETQYF	TGTGCCAGCAGTGAACTTTACAGTCAAGAGACCCAGTACTTC
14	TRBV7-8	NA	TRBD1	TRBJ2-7	CASSLRQGLNEQYF	TGTGCCAGCAGCCTCAGACAGGGTTTGAACGAGCAGTACTTC
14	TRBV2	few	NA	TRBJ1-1	CASGGDFGNTEAFF	TGTGCCAGCGGCGGTGACTTCGGGAACACTGAAGCTTTCTTT